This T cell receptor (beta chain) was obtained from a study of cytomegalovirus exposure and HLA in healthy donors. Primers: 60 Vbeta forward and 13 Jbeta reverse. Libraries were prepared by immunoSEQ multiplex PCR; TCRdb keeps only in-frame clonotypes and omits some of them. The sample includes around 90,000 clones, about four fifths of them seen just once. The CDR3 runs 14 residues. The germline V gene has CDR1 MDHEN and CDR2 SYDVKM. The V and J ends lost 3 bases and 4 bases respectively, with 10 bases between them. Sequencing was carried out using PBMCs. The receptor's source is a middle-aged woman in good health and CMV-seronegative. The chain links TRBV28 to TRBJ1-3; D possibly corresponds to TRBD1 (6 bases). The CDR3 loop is CASSFAGVGNTIYF. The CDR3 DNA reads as TGTGCCAGCAGTTTTGCAGGGGTAGGAAACACCATATATTTT.